The clone carrying this TCR beta chain occurred a few times. This record comes from a study of cytomegalovirus exposure and HLA in healthy donors. 60 Vbeta and 13 Jbeta primers were used in PCR. TCRdb's copy holds only in-frame clones and misses some; the assay was immunoSEQ multiplex PCR. The sample contains around 100,000 clones, around 10% of which appear only once. CDR3 length: 14 residues. Germline CDR1 SGHVS, CDR2 FQNEAQ. V was cut by 4 bases and J by 4 bases, with 10 bases left in between. The rearrangement uses TRBV7-8 and TRBJ2-2; the D gene is possibly TRBD1 (5 bases). The sample was PBMCs. The clonotype comes from a man aged 40-50 years in good health and CMV-seropositive. The CDR3 sequence: CASSYTRVTGELFF. The CDR3 nucleotides read TGTGCCAGCAGCTATACCAGGGTCACCGGGGAGCTGTTTTTT.